This T cell receptor beta chain was identified in a study of cytomegalovirus exposure and HLA in healthy donors. The wider study: Across under 450 genotyped donors, approximately 81% landed in the Caucasian-associated ancestry cluster.

This clone has only a few counts. Its matching antigen is unknown. Points from the study as a whole: In vitro experiments confirmed that a few CMV-associated chains were specific for CMV antigens.

A multiplex PCR was run with 60 Vbeta primers and 13 Jbeta primers. This table comes from immunoSEQ multiplex PCR, and its TCRdb copy is limited to in-frame clones, with some not included. Here the sample spans 120,000 to 150,000 clones, nearly 80% being singletons. This CDR3 contains 15 residues. The genes are TRBV1 and TRBJ2-7; no DNA check was done on the table's D call, TRBD1. TRBV1 is a known pseudogene. The TCR was taken from a man aged 35 to 55 in good health and CMV-seropositive. The sample comprised PBMCs. The CDR3 nucleotides are TGCACCAGCAGCCAACGGGGGACAGGGGCCTACGAGCAGTACTTC. Its protein is CTSSQRGTGAYEQYF.